The TCR beta chain under discussion was sequenced for a study of T cell responses to AZD1222 COVID-19 vaccine. Study details: Second-dose intervals near 4 or 12 weeks were combined. Study-level points and caveats: Donors were chiefly white British, with a greater number of females, and clonal diversity was perhaps underestimated. Samples come after the peak T cell response, not at day 14. At study baseline, merely roughly 6 AZD1222 recipients were seropositive.

V gave up 9 bases and J gave up 2 bases, with 17 bases separating them. Germline CDR1 and CDR2: MNHNY and SVGAGI (reference sequence). The CDR3 contains 14 residues. About this clone itself: What it binds is unknown.

The protocol was immunoSEQ multiplex PCR, while the TCRdb copy is restricted to in-frame clones and leaves out a portion. The sample lists about 130,000 clones; around 86% were seen once. The chain is built from TRBV6-6 and TRBJ2-7; TRBD1 or TRBD2 may be the D gene (5 bases each). This TCR was sampled from an adult in good health. Sequencing was performed on peripheral blood, taken on day 0 of AZD1222 vaccination. CDR3 loop: CASKNWDVAYEQYF. The CDR3 coding sequence is TGTGCCAGTAAAAATTGGGACGTGGCCTACGAGCAGTACTTC.